This T cell receptor beta chain was captured in a study of blood T cell repertoires in COVID-19. Trimming removed 6 bases at V and 0 bases at J, with 11 bases between. The CDR3 runs 15 residues. Germline-derived CDR1 and CDR2 are MNHEY and SVGAGI. Using immunoSEQ multiplex PCR, the repertoire was profiled, and TCRdb retains in-frame clones only, with some absent. The sample contains about 210,000 clones, about 88% of which appear only once. This receptor was obtained from a man between 65 and 79 years old with acute or convalescent COVID-19. Sequenced: peripheral blood. The rearrangement joins TRBV6-5 to TRBJ2-2, with a tentative D call TRBD1 (6 bases). CDR3 loop: CASRYRQANTGELFF. The CDR3 DNA follows: TGTGCCAGCAGATATCGACAGGCGAACACCGGGGAGCTGTTTTTT.